Ten or more counts support the clone carrying this TCR beta chain. Its antigen is as yet unknown. The DNA ends 3 residues before the CDR3 does, and the rest of the CDR3 is filled in from the germline J gene. This specimen comes from a study of T cell clonality in common variable immunodeficiency. Sequencing used immunoSEQ multiplex PCR; TCRdb keeps in-frame clones, though not all of them. Recorded here are about 39,000 clones, none singletons. The CDR3 loop spans 14 amino acids. Germline CDR1 and CDR2: MGHRA and YSYEKL. Most patients and controls had Caucasian heritage. General observations from the study: In common variable immunodeficiency, TCR beta chains reportedly carried fewer deletions and N-nucleotide insertions. Shared TCRbeta clones were fewer between CVID subjects than controls.

The clonotype was recovered from a person between 18 and 75 years old in good health. The sequencing sample was made of peripheral blood mononuclear cells. This sequence joins TRBV4-1 and TRBJ1-2; TRBD1 matches 9 bases. CDR3: CASSQDGTGLGYTF. The sequenced part of the CDR3 DNA is TGCGCCAGCAGCCAAGACGGGACAGGGCTGGGC.